These T cell receptor beta chains were read from a single sample in a study of response to subunit inactivated influenza vaccine. TCRdb re-analysed the RT-PCR reads in MiXCR, keeping a single row per CDR3 protein. The data hold around 480,000 distinct CDR3 sequences, with about 15% observed a single time. The sample consisted of CD4+ T cells sorted from PBMCs, taken roughly 24 months after vaccination. Receptors were obtained from a man between 50 and 69 years old who received an inactivated influenza vaccine. The conserved cysteine and the conserved F or W are not part of the CDR3 here. Size is omitted from some rows. Given values are once, few, many or a class for expanded clones.

TRBJ2-1 | TRBV20-1 | NA | SAPHQGRANEQF
TRBJ1-1 | TRBV2 | few | ASSVITEAF
TRBJ2-7 | TRBV12-3/TRBV12-4 | NA | ASTLRGGAAYEQY
TRBJ2-7 | TRBV5-1 | many | ASSLNKPSYEQY
TRBJ2-1 | TRBV29-1 | few | SVGTGREF
TRBJ2-5 | TRBV10-3 | few | AISGLGGETQY
TRBJ2-3 | TRBV10-3 | many | AISGGRESDTQY
TRBJ2-2 | TRBV7-2 | few | ASSLAFGAGELF
TRBJ1-3 | TRBV29-1 | few | SVSTGQNSGNTIY
TRBJ2-5 | TRBV2 | NA | ASSEWSGMETQY
TRBJ1-6 | TRBV2 | many | ASKNVTGQFSPLH
TRBJ2-7 | TRBV20-1 | few | SARDQVSVYEQY
TRBJ1-1 | TRBV27 | few | ASRPGLMNTEAF
TRBJ2-4 | TRBV28 | NA | ATRDTNGKNIQY
TRBJ1-2 | TRBV20-1 | NA | SASAKGQSYT
TRBJ2-1 | TRBV7-2 | many | ASSLGLAGFNEQF
TRBJ2-1 | TRBV10-3 | NA | AISAGGRVGNEQF
TRBJ2-7 | TRBV5-1 | NA | ASSLSLAGVYEQY
TRBJ2-7 | TRBV14 | few | ASRKQGSYEQY
TRBJ2-6 | TRBV10-2 | few | ATAGGFKVAGANVLT
TRBJ1-1 | TRBV12-3/TRBV12-4 | many | ASSFQGVNTEAF
TRBJ1-5 | TRBV28 | few | ASSLSFQPQH
TRBJ2-7 | TRBV7-2 | few | ASSLAASGRLYEQY
TRBJ2-7 | TRBV20-1 | NA | SARSGYIYEQY
TRBJ2-3 | TRBV7-2 | few | ASRSSGTDTQY
TRBJ2-3 | TRBV30 | NA | AWRKTPDYPKY
TRBJ2-7 | TRBV4-2 | few | ASSQSASGASYEQY
TRBJ2-3 | TRBV29-1 | many | SVLDRGVLDTQY
TRBJ2-2 | TRBV7-2 | NA | ASSSRFSGELF
TRBJ1-1 | TRBV20-1 | NA | SARATANTEAF
TRBJ1-1 | TRBV24-1 | NA | ATSDSTDTGFTEAF
TRBJ2-1 | TRBV5-1 | many | ASSLHGQTSSYNEQF
TRBJ2-1 | TRBV5-1 | NA | ASSLTASGGRVNEQF
TRBJ2-5 | TRBV3-1 | NA | ASSHKRLKETQY
TRBJ2-5 | TRBV20-1 | NA | SAREIILGTQY
TRBJ2-5 | TRBV12-3/TRBV12-4 | NA | ASNRKWSQAQETQY
TRBJ2-3 | TRBV6-1 | few | ASGDGTSTSVTQY
TRBJ2-2 | TRBV19 | NA | ASSRDRGETGELF
TRBJ2-2 | TRBV7-9 | many | ASSPWRVRAGELF
TRBJ2-5 | TRBV6-2/TRBV6-3 | NA | ASSYPKLRGVVPQETQY
TRBJ2-7 | TRBV20-1 | few | SARQTGASYEQY
TRBJ2-2 | TRBV20-1 | few | SAREGSRPGELF
TRBJ1-2 | TRBV28 | NA | ASSSGAQGPGYT
TRBJ1-1 | TRBV6-1 | NA | ASRASGQKNTEAF
TRBJ2-1 | TRBV20-1 | NA | SARNSDGDNEQF
TRBJ2-2 | TRBV10-3 | NA | AISDTRGTTGELF
TRBJ2-1 | TRBV20-1 | NA | SARPPNGVDEQF
TRBJ2-2 | TRBV20-1 | NA | SARDYSATNTGELF
TRBJ1-6 | TRBV5-1 | few | ASSSEPGRSSYNSPLH
TRBJ1-2 | TRBV20-1 | NA | SAPTAYGYT
TRBJ1-6 | TRBV10-3 | few | AIKGESSYNSPLH
TRBJ2-2 | TRBV4-1 | NA | ASSQLPGRWDATGELF
TRBJ1-3 | TRBV5-6 | NA | ASSLGILSGNTIY
TRBJ2-1 | TRBV20-1 | NA | SARGGSINEQF
TRBJ2-3 | TRBV20-1 | few | SARRREEADTQY
TRBJ2-1 | TRBV9 | few | ASSVGASGRRDNEQF
TRBJ2-1 | TRBV6-2/TRBV6-3 | few | ASSLQGARYNEQF
TRBJ1-2 | TRBV3-1 | few | ASSQDLLAGARPNYGYT